This T cell receptor beta chain was recorded in a study of T cells after posttransplantation cyclophosphamide. Study results and caveats: Later post-transplant blood repertoires were often dominated by donor CD8+ memory clones. Blood and skin or GI T cell repertoires showed limited TRB overlap. Recipient CMV seropositivity and CMV reactivation strongly tracked TRB clonality.

Generated by immunoSEQ multiplex PCR, the TCRdb table keeps only in-frame clones and is missing some. Counted here are tens of thousands of clones, around 93% occurring once; the ten biggest clones make up about 3%. Note on this clone: Its antigen remains unknown.

Trimming removed 0 bases at V and 3 bases at J, with 12 bases between. Germline V lookup: CDR1 SGDLS, CDR2 YYNGEE. The CDR3 is 15 amino acids. This sequence was found in a woman aged 25 to 39 in good health and a related stem cell transplant donor. This sequence joins TRBV9 and TRBJ1-1; D unclear. Sequenced: PBMCs. The CDR3 protein is CASSVVRQGDTEAFF. In DNA, the CDR3 is TGTGCCAGCAGCGTAGTCAGGCAAGGTGACACTGAAGCTTTCTTT.